These T cell receptor beta chains were read from a single sample in a study of CD8 T cells in Susac syndrome. A single record per CDR3 protein comes from TCRdb applying MiXCR to the immunoSEQ multiplex PCR reads. The sample lists some 50,000 distinct CDR3 sequences, 85% to 95% seen once, with roughly 0.8% in the top ten. Material for sequencing was CD8+ T cells from PBMCs. These receptors all come from a human donor with Susac syndrome. CDR3s include the opening cysteine and the closing phenylalanine or tryptophan. A D gene is named only where the DNA matches it firmly. Clone size is given for some rows only: seen once, a few or many times, or a class if the clone is expanded.

>.|TRBJ1-3|TRBV25-1|.
CASSALDRIISGNTIYF
TGTGCCAGCTCGGCCCTGGACAGAATCATCTCTGGAAACACCATATATTTT
>.|TRBJ2-1|TRBV30|.
CAWSINGVFNEQFF
TGTGCCTGGAGTATCAACGGGGTTTTTAATGAGCAGTTCTTC
>TRBD2|TRBJ2-1|TRBV30|.
CAWTTSGGLNEQFF
TGTGCCTGGACGACTAGCGGGGGCCTGAATGAGCAGTTCTTC
>.|TRBJ2-1|TRBV29-1|.
CSVVRGNEQFF
TGCAGCGTTGTACGCGGTAATGAGCAGTTCTTC
>.|TRBJ2-7|TRBV7-9|.
CASSLGREREQYF
TGTGCCAGCAGCTTAGGAAGGGAGCGCGAGCAGTACTTC
>.|TRBJ1-5|TRBV2|.
CASSEALGQETQHF
TGTGCCAGCAGTGAAGCGCTCGGGCAGGAAACCCAGCATTTT
>.|TRBJ2-2|TRBV24-1|.
CATSDLHGELFF
TGTGCCACCAGTGATTTACACGGGGAGCTGTTTTTT
>.|TRBJ2-1|TRBV19|.
CATSPGTPNEQFF
TGTGCCACCAGCCCTGGGACGCCAAATGAGCAGTTCTTC
>.|TRBJ2-1|TRBV4-1|few
CASRQGRNEQFF
TGCGCCAGCAGACAAGGAAGAAATGAGCAGTTCTTC
>.|TRBJ1-1|TRBV27|.
CASRINLNTEAFF
TGTGCCAGCAGAATAAATTTGAACACTGAAGCTTTCTTT
>TRBD2|TRBJ2-5|TRBV20-1|.
CSARDGLADRGTQYF
TGCAGTGCTAGAGATGGACTAGCGGACCGGGGGACCCAGTACTTC
>TRBD2|TRBJ2-3|TRBV9|.
CASSVRLAGGSTDTQYF
TGTGCCAGCAGCGTAAGGCTAGCGGGGGGGAGCACAGATACGCAGTATTTT
>TRBD2|TRBJ2-7|TRBV6-4|.
CASSDPAGPYEQYF
TGTGCCAGCAGTGATCCAGCGGGGCCCTACGAGCAGTACTTC
>TRBD1|TRBJ2-1|TRBV27|.
CASRTGTGQFF
TGTGCCAGCCGGACCGGGACAGGGCAGTTCTTC
>.|TRBJ2-1|TRBV6-5|.
CASSRSSLVANEQFF
TGTGCCAGCAGCCGGTCCTCCTTAGTTGCGAATGAGCAGTTCTTC
>TRBD1|TRBJ2-1|TRBV28|.
CASSLQGDEQFF
TGTGCCAGCAGTTTACAGGGGGATGAGCAGTTCTTC
>.|TRBJ2-3|TRBV15|.
CATSRDRLPPSTDTQYF
TGTGCCACCAGCAGAGATCGGCTACCCCCCTCCACAGATACGCAGTATTTT
>.|TRBJ2-1|TRBV7-9|.
CASSLVGLPKFNEQFF
TGTGCCAGCAGCTTAGTAGGACTGCCTAAGTTCAATGAGCAGTTCTTC
>.|TRBJ1-2|TRBV12-3/TRBV12-4|.
CASSHLIGGGYTF
TGTGCCAGCAGCCACCTTATAGGGGGTGGCTACACCTTC
>TRBD1|TRBJ1-1|TRBV5-6|.
CASSFRDRGLGTEAFF
TGTGCCAGCAGCTTTCGGGACAGGGGGCTTGGCACTGAAGCTTTCTTT
>.|TRBJ2-7|TRBV28|.
CASMSSFSYEQYF
TGTGCCAGCATGTCAAGTTTCTCCTACGAGCAGTACTTC
>TRBD1|TRBJ1-6|TRBV25-1|.
CASSWDRDDSPLHF
TGTGCCAGCAGCTGGGACAGGGACGATTCACCCCTCCACTTT
>TRBD2|TRBJ2-3|TRBV10-3|.
CAIPASGGTQDTQYF
TGTGCCATCCCGGCTAGCGGGGGGACGCAAGATACGCAGTATTTT
>.|TRBJ2-5|TRBV28|.
CASSLPWQKETQYF
TGTGCCAGCAGCCTACCGTGGCAAAAGGAGACCCAGTACTTC
>TRBD1|TRBJ2-7|TRBV16|once
CASSRPDRGQYEQYF
TGTGCCAGCAGCCGACCGGACAGGGGGCAATACGAGCAGTACTTC
>.|TRBJ2-1|TRBV29-1|once
CSARGGIRNEQFF
TGCAGCGCCCGCGGCGGGATCCGGAATGAGCAGTTCTTC
>.|TRBJ2-4|TRBV7-9|once
CASGYAKNIQYF
TGTGCCAGTGGCTACGCAAAAAACATTCAGTACTTC